This T cell receptor (beta chain) was found in a study of T cell changes during pregnancy in multiple sclerosis (dated by TCRdb to between 2019 and 2020). Some background on the complete study: Changes in the T cell repertoire over the course of pregnancy were examined in this study in women with multiple sclerosis.

A word on this clone: The specificity of this receptor is unknown. There are no base qualities to consult, and no much larger clone falls within one base.

The CDR1 and CDR2 encoded by the germline V gene are SQVTM and ANQGSEA. V is cut by 3 bases and J by 5 bases, and the space between the germline ends is 26 bases. The CDR3 runs 18 residues from the cysteine to the phenylalanine. Left in the record is the CDR3 DNA by itself, 54 bases read in frame from the first base. Library preparation used the immunoSEQ multiplex PCR assay. This immuneACCESS table, as held by TCRdb, lists in-frame sequences with V and J called but not all clones. Of the missing ones, under half trace to an unresolved V gene in checked studies; the others have no known cause. The sample records roughly 30,000 clones, about nine tenths of which are singletons. The leading ten clones occupy approximately 4.7% of the sample.

Source: CD8+ T cells from peripheral blood mononuclear cells, taken in the second trimester of pregnancy. Recombination connected TRBV29-1 to TRBJ2-1, with the D gene not confidently named. The receptor was derived from a female donor with multiple sclerosis, enrolled in a pregnancy study. The CDR3 loop reads CSVDRVSPYQHGHNEQFF. The DNA sequence is given as TGCAGCGTTGATCGGGTCAGTCCATACCAACACGGCCACAATGAGCAGTTCTTC.